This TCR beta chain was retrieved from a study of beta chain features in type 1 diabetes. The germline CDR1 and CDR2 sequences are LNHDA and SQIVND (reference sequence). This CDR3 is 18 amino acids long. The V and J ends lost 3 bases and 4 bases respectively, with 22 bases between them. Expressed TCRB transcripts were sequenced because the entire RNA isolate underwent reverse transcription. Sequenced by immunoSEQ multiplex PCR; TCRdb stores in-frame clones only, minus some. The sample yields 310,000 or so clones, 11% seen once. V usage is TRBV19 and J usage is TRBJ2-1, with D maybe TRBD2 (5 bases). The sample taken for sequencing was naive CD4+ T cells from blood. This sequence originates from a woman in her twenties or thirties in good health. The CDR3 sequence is CASSMEVIAGGKYNEQFF. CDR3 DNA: TGTGCCAGTAGTATGGAGGTGATTGCTGGTGGGAAGTACAATGAGCAGTTCTTC.